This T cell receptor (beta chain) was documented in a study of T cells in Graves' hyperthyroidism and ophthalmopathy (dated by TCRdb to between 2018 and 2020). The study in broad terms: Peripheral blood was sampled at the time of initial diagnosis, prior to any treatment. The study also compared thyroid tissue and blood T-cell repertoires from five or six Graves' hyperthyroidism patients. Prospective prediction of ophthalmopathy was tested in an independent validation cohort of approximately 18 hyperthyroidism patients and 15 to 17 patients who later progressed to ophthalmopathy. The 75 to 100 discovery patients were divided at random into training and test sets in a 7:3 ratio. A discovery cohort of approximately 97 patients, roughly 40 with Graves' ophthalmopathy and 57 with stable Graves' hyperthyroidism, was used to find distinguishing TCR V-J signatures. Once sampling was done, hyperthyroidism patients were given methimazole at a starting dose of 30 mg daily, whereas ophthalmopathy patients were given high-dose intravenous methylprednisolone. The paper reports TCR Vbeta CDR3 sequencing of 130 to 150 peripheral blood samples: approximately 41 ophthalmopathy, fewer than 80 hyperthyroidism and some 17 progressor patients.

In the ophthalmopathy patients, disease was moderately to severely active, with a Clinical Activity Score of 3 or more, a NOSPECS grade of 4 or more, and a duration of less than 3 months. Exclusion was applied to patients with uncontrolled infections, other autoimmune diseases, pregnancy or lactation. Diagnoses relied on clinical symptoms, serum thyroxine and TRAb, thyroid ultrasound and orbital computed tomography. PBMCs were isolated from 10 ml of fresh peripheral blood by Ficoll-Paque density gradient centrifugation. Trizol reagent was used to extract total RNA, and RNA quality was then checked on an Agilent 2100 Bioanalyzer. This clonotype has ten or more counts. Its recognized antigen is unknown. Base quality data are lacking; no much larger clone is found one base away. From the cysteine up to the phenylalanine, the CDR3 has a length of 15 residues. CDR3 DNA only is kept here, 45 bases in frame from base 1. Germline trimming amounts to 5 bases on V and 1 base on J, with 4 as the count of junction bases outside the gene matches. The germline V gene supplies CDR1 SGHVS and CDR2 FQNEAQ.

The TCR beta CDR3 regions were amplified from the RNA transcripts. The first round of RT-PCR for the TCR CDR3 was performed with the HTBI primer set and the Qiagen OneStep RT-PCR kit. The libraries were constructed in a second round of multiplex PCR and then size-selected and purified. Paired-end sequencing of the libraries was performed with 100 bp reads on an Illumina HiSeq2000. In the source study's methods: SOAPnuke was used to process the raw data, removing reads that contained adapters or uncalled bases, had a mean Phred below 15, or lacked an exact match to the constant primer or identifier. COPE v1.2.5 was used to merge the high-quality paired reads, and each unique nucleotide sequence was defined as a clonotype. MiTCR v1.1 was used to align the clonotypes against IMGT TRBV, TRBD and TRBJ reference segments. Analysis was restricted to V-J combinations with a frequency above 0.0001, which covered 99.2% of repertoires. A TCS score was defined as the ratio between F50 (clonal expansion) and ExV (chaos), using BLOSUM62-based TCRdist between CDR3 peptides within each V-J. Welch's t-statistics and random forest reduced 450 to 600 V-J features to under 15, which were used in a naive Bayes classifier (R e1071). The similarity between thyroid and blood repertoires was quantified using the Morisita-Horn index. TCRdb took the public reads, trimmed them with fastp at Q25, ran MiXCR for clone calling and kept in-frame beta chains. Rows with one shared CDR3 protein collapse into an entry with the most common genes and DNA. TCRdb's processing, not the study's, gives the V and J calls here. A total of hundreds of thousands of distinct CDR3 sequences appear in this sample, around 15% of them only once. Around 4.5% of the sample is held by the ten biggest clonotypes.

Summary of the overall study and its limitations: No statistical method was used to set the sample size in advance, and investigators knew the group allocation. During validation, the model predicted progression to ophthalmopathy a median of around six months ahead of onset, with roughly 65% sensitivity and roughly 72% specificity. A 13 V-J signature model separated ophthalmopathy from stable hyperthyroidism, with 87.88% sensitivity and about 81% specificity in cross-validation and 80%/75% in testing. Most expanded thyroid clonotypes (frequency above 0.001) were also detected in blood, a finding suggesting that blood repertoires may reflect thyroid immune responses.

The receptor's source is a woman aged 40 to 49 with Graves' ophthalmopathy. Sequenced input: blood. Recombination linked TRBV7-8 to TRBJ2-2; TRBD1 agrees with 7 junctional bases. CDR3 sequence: CASSPGQRNTGELFF. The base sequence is TGTGCCAGCAGCCCGGGACAGAGGAACACCGGGGAGCTGTTTTTT.